This TCR beta chain was captured by sequencing in a study of OX40 agonist ivuxolimab in advanced cancers. Data came from immunoSEQ multiplex PCR; TCRdb stores just in-frame clones and leaves some out. The sample carries over 70,000 clones, about 93% recorded once. The trim removed 0 bases at V and 3 bases at J, leaving 3 bases unmatched. The CDR3 is 15 residues long. In germline, CDR1 is LGHNA, CDR2 YSLEER. The sequence was collected from an adult with an advanced solid tumor such as melanoma, head and neck, liver or kidney cancer. The chain is built from TRBV4-3 and TRBJ1-1, with 8 bases aligning to TRBD1. The sequences come from CD4+ or CD8+ T cells sorted from blood, collected in a trial of the OX40 agonist ivuxolimab. In nucleotides, the CDR3 is TGCGCCAGCAGCCAAGATGGCAGGGGGCACACTGAAGCTTTCTTT. Its protein product is CASSQDGRGHTEAFF.